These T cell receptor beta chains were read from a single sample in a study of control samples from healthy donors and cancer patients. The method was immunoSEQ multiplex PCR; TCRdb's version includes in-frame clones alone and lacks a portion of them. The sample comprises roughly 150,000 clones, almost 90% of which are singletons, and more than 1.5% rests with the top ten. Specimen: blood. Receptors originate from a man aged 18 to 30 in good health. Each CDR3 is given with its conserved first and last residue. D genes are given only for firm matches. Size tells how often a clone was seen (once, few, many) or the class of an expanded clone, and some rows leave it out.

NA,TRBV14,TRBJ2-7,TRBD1,CASSPGWTGQYEQYF,TGTGCCAGCAGCCCGGGGTGGACAGGGCAGTACGAGCAGTACTTC
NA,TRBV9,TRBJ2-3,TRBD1,CASSRPRDRGPTDTQYF,TGTGCCAGCAGCAGACCACGGGACAGGGGTCCTACAGATACGCAGTATTTT
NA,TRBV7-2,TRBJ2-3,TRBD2,CASGTSGGGDTQYF,TGTGCCAGCGGGACTAGCGGGGGAGGAGATACGCAGTATTTT
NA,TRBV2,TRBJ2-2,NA,CASSGHTGELFF,TGTGCCAGCAGTGGTCACACCGGGGAGCTGTTTTTT
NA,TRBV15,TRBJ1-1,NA,CATSRVQGKVEAFF,TGTGCCACCAGCAGAGTCCAGGGAAAAGTAGAAGCTTTCTTT
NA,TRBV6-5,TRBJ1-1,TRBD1,CASISDRHTEAFF,TGTGCCAGTATTTCGGACAGGCACACTGAAGCTTTCTTT
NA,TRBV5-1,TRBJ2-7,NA,CASSFRQGYEQYF,TGCGCCAGCAGCTTCCGGCAGGGCTACGAGCAGTACTTC
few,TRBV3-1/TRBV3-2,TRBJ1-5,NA,CASSQGTVYQPQHF,TGTGCCAGCAGCCAAGGAACAGTCTATCAGCCCCAGCATTTT
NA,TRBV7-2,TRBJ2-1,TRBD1,CASSLGAGGLEQFF,TGTGCCAGCAGCTTAGGGGCAGGGGGCCTTGAGCAGTTCTTC
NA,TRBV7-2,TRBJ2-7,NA,CASSSASASYEQYF,TGTGCCAGCAGCTCCGCCTCGGCCTCCTACGAGCAGTACTTC
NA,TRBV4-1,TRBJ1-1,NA,CASSQGRNTEAFF,TGCGCCAGCAGCCAAGGGAGGAACACTGAAGCTTTCTTT
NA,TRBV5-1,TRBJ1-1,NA,CASSLDGVGGTEAFF,TGCGCCAGCAGCTTGGATGGGGTAGGGGGCACTGAAGCTTTCTTT
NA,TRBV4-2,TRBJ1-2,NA,CASSPGEWVGGYGYTF,TGTGCCAGCAGCCCAGGTGAATGGGTTGGGGGCTATGGCTACACCTTC
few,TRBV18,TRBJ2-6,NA,CASSPDRITGANVLTF,TGTGCCAGCTCACCCGACAGGATCACTGGGGCCAACGTCCTGACTTTC
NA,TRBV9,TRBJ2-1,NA,CASSVAPGNEQFF,TGTGCCAGCAGCGTAGCTCCCGGCAATGAGCAGTTCTTC
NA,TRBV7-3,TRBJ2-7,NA,CASSSIPGNHEQYF,TGTGCCAGCAGCTCAATACCGGGAAACCACGAGCAGTACTTC
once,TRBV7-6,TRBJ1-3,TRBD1,CASSLVGQAISGNTIYF,TGTGCCAGCAGCTTAGTAGGACAGGCGATATCTGGAAACACCATATATTTT
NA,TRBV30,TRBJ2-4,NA,CAWSSPGNIQYF,TGTGCCTGGAGTAGTCCAGGGAACATTCAGTACTTC
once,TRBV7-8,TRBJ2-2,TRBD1,CASSSRDRVGTGELFF,TGTGCCAGCAGCTCACGGGACAGGGTCGGCACCGGGGAGCTGTTTTTT
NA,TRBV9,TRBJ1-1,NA,CASSVTGSGGMTEAFF,TGTGCCAGCAGCGTAACCGGGAGTGGGGGGATGACTGAAGCTTTCTTT
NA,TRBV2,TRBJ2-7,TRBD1,CASRTGPGTYEQYF,TGTGCCAGCAGGACAGGGCCGGGCACCTACGAGCAGTACTTC
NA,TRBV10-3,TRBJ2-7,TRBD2,CATAGTSGTYEQYF,TGTGCCACCGCGGGTACTAGCGGAACCTACGAGCAGTACTTC
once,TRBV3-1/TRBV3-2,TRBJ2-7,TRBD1,CASSQDHGQGDDEQYF,TGTGCCAGCAGCCAAGATCACGGACAGGGAGATGACGAGCAGTACTTC
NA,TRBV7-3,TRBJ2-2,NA,CASSLDRTTNTGELFF,TGTGCCAGCAGCTTAGACAGGACTACGAACACCGGGGAGCTGTTTTTT
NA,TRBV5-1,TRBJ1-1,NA,CASSFSGATEAFF,TGCGCCAGCAGCTTCTCCGGCGCTACTGAAGCTTTCTTT
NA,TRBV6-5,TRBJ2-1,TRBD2,CASSWDYQNEQFF,TGTGCCAGCAGTTGGGACTACCAAAACGAGCAGTTCTTC
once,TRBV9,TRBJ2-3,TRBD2,CASSVTSGGSTDTQYF,TGTGCCAGCAGCGTTACTAGCGGGGGTAGCACAGATACGCAGTATTTT
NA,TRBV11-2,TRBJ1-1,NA,CASSFNLGAEAFF,TGTGCCAGCAGCTTTAATCTGGGGGCTGAAGCTTTCTTT
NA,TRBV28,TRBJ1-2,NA,CASRYPTGLGGYTF,TGTGCCAGCAGGTACCCTACAGGACTTGGCGGCTACACCTTC
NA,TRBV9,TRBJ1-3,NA,CASSAQASGFGNTIYF,TGTGCCAGCAGCGCCCAGGCTTCGGGCTTCGGAAACACCATATATTTT
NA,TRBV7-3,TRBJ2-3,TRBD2,CASSQSGAGDTQYF,TGTGCCAGCAGCCAGAGCGGGGCCGGAGATACGCAGTATTTT
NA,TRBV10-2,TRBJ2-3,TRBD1,CASSEYYRGLADTQYF,TGCGCCAGCAGTGAGTATTACAGGGGATTGGCAGATACGCAGTATTTT
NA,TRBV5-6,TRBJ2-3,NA,CASSPTGAYDTQYF,TGTGCCAGCAGCCCGACGGGGGCTTATGATACGCAGTATTTT
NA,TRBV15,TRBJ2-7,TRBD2,CATSREDQRGLAIFSEQYF,TGTGCCACCAGCAGAGAGGATCAGCGCGGACTAGCGATCTTCTCAGAGCAGTACTTC
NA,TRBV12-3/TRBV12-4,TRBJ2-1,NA,CASSWGALREQFF,TGTGCCAGCAGCTGGGGGGCCCTCCGGGAGCAGTTCTTC